The sequence of this T cell receptor beta chain was determined in a study of lymphopenia after photon versus proton radiotherapy. V lost 0 bases and J lost 3, with 9 bases in between. The CDR3 loop spans 15 amino acids. Germline V CDR1 and CDR2: SGHRS, YFSETQ. Study outcomes and limitations: Better survival with proton therapy was suggested as possible, not demonstrated. Oligoclonal CD8+ Temra expansion after nadir drove photon patients' diversity drop. Photon-treated patients lost naive T cells and TCR diversity; proton-treated stayed stable.

Regarding this clone: Its target is unknown.

Using immunoSEQ multiplex PCR, the repertoire was profiled, and TCRdb retains in-frame clones only, with some absent. The sample lists about 7,300 clones; approximately 93% were seen once. This TCR came from a woman in her forties or fifties with cholangiocarcinoma. Sequenced material: peripheral blood, taken from a patient treated with photon-based radiotherapy. This chain connects TRBV5-1 to TRBJ2-2, with D unclear. CDR3 in amino acids: CASSLGVSYTGELFF. The CDR3 bases are TGCGCCAGCAGCTTGGGGGTCAGTTACACCGGGGAGCTGTTTTTT.